This T cell receptor (beta chain) is drawn from a study of T cell responses to AZD1222 COVID-19 vaccine. Notes on the study in general: Clonal diversity may have been underestimated in mostly white British donors.

Assay used: immunoSEQ multiplex PCR; TCRdb lists only in-frame clones, some missing. The top ten hold approximately 1% of the sample, which has 100,000 to 150,000 clones, about 92% seen once. With V trimmed by 0 bases and J by 2 bases, 7 bases remained unmatched. Germline CDR1 is SGHNT and CDR2 is YYREEE (reference sequence). The CDR3 is 16 amino acids. A note on this clone: Its cognate antigen is unknown.

The source material was peripheral blood, sampled on day 0 of AZD1222 vaccination. The rearrangement uses TRBV5-4 and TRBJ1-1; 7 nucleotides line up with TRBD1. This TCR came from an adult in good health. The CDR3 region is CASSLGQGYSNTEAFF. The CDR3 DNA reads as TGTGCCAGCAGCTTGGGACAGGGCTACTCTAACACTGAAGCTTTCTTT.